The present T cell receptor (beta chain) was sequenced within a study of graft-versus-host responses after intestinal transplantation. Study information: Those transplanted obtained multivisceral, liver-intestinal, or isolated intestinal grafts. Uniformly, recipients were administered anti-thymocyte globulin induction with subsequent tacrolimus and steroids for around 3 years.

The CDR3 length is 14 residues. From germline, CDR1 is GTSNPN and CDR2 SVGIG (reference sequence). Trimming left V 5 bases short and J 4 bases short, with 15 bases between. Clones were read by immunoSEQ multiplex PCR, and TCRdb kept only the in-frame ones, dropping some. The sample shows over 45,000 clones, approximately 95% of them seen only once. On this clone itself: Likely a read error: the CDR3 ends without its conserved phenylalanine or tryptophan.

J is TRBJ1-5 and V is TRBV30; weak D call: TRBD1 (5 bases). The TCR comes from a human patient who received an intestinal transplant, so some T cells may come from the graft donor. Material: PBMCs, obtained around 27 months after a first intestinal transplant, on the day of a second. The CDR3, as DNA: TGTGCCTGGGGAGGGACCACGGGGAATCAGCCCCAGCATCTT. It translates to CAWGGTTGNQPQHL.